Shown below are 8 T cell receptor beta chains from a single sample sequenced in a study of blood T cell repertoires in COVID-19. TCRdb's copy holds only in-frame clones and misses some; the assay was immunoSEQ multiplex PCR. The repertoire consists of nearly 200,000 clones, with about 82% occurring once and the leading ten covering 0.8% to 0.95%. The material sequenced was peripheral blood. These receptors were collected from a man between 60 and 70 years old with COVID-19, enrolled during active disease.

This chain joins TRBV7-7 and TRBJ2-2; D is unresolved. The ends were cut back, 5 bases at V and 1 base at J, with 11 bases in the middle. This CDR3 comprises 15 residues. The V gene's germline CDR1 is SSHAT and CDR2 FNYEAQ (reference sequence). The chain's CDR3 is CASSPLGGNTGELFF. The CDR3 DNA reads as TGTGCCAGCAGCCCCCTAGGCGGGAACACCGGGGAGCTGTTTTTT.

This chain uses TRBV18 with TRBJ1-5; a possible D gene is TRBD1 (5 bases). The germline gives CDR1 KGHSH, CDR2 LQKENI. The V and J ends lost 1 base and 0 bases respectively, with 7 bases between them. The CDR3 runs to 15 residues. The CDR3 reads CASSPQQVSNQPQHF. CDR3 coding DNA: TGTGCCAGCTCACCACAACAGGTTAGCAATCAGCCCCAGCATTTT.

The CDR3 region is CASQGAGNTEAFF. In DNA, the CDR3 is TGTGCCAGTCAGGGGGCGGGGAACACTGAAGCTTTCTTT. The V gene is TRBV18, the J gene TRBJ1-1; 8 bases map to TRBD1. CDR1 and CDR2 from the germline V gene are KGHSH and LQKENI. There are 13 residues in the CDR3. V was pared by 9 bases and J by 1 base, with 4 bases of the junction left unmatched.

The chain links TRBV19 to TRBJ1-3, with 7 bases that match TRBD1. The CDR3 totals 15 residues. J lost 2 bases, V lost 5 bases, and 6 bases had no gene match. CDR1 and CDR2 (germline): LNHDA, SQIVND (reference sequence). CDR3 sequence reads: CASSPGGQTGNTIYF. The CDR3 DNA sequence: TGTGCCAGTAGTCCTGGGGGACAGACTGGAAACACCATATATTTT.

This chain links TRBV27 with TRBJ1-1, with 9 bases identical to TRBD1. CDR1 MNHEY and CDR2 SMNVEV come from the germline V gene (reference sequence). This CDR3 spans 16 amino acids. V gave up 5 bases and J gave up 0 bases; unmatched junction bases: 7. The CDR3 bases are TGTGCCAGCAGTCGCAGGACAGGGGCCTTGAACACTGAAGCTTTCTTT. Its translation is CASSRRTGALNTEAFF.

The chain uses TRBV4-1 and TRBJ1-5; 10 bases match TRBD1. Germline V gene lookup returns CDR1 MGHRA and CDR2 YSYEKL. There are 18 residues in the CDR3. V lost 5 bases, J lost 2 bases, and 12 bases stayed unmatched. The CDR3 region has the DNA TGCGCCAGCAGCACAGGGACAGGGGCCCCGGGGGGCAATCAGCCCCAGCATTTT. The encoded protein is CASSTGTGAPGGNQPQHF.

This rearrangement joins TRBV6-6 to TRBJ2-7; 11 bases are shared with TRBD2. This CDR3 is 19 amino acids long. The J segment lost 0 bases and the V segment lost 7 bases, leaving 17 bases of the junction unmatched. Germline CDR1 is MNHNY and CDR2 is SVGAGI (reference sequence). CDR3 sequence: CASTRTSGFTVGVSYEQYF. As DNA, the CDR3 is TGTGCCAGCACTCGGACTAGCGGGTTCACTGTCGGGGTCTCCTACGAGCAGTACTTC.

The V call is TRBV5-1, the J call TRBJ2-1; 9 bases map to TRBD1. Germline values: CDR1 SGHRS, CDR2 YFSETQ. CDR3 length: 15 amino acids. Trimming removed 3 bases from V and 1 base from J; junction bases left unmatched: 2. CDR3 sequence (DNA): TGCGCCAGCAGCTGGGGGACAGGGTCCTACAATGAGCAGTTCTTC. It codes for CASSWGTGSYNEQFF.